This is a list of T cell receptor beta chains from one sample in a study of T cells in Graves' hyperthyroidism and ophthalmopathy. TCRdb re-derived calls from the multiplex PCR reads in MiXCR, one entry per CDR3 protein. The sample lists about 570,000 distinct CDR3 sequences, approximately 14% seen once, with 11% to 15% in the top ten. The sequenced material came from blood. These receptors originate from a woman between 40 and 55 years old with Graves' hyperthyroidism. CDR3s include the opening cysteine and the closing phenylalanine or tryptophan. The order of the fields is J gene, D gene, V gene, clone size, CDR3 DNA, CDR3 protein. The D gene is left open where the match is weak. Size tells how often a clone was seen (once, few, many) or the class of an expanded clone, and some rows leave it out.

j_call: TRBJ2-3
d_call: -
v_call: TRBV10-3
clone_size: -
cdr3_nt: TGTGCCATCAGTGAGTCGGATACGCAGTATTTT
cdr3_aa: CAISESDTQYF

j_call: TRBJ1-1
d_call: -
v_call: TRBV7-8
clone_size: many
cdr3_nt: TGTGCCAGCAGCACCCGGGTGAACACTGAAGCTTTCTTT
cdr3_aa: CASSTRVNTEAFF

j_call: TRBJ1-2
d_call: -
v_call: TRBV6-5
clone_size: -
cdr3_nt: TGTGCCAGCAGTTACACGGGGACCTATGGCTACACCTTC
cdr3_aa: CASSYTGTYGYTF

j_call: TRBJ2-7
d_call: -
v_call: TRBV4-1
clone_size: many
cdr3_nt: TGCGCCAGCAGCCAAGTGTGGACAGAAAATTACGAGCAGTACTTC
cdr3_aa: CASSQVWTENYEQYF

j_call: TRBJ1-2
d_call: TRBD1
v_call: TRBV5-1
clone_size: many
cdr3_nt: TGCGCCAGCGGAGCCGGGACAGGGGGCTTCTATGGCTACACCTTC
cdr3_aa: CASGAGTGGFYGYTF

j_call: TRBJ2-5
d_call: -
v_call: TRBV12-5
clone_size: -
cdr3_nt: TGTGCTAGTGGTCAGGGGGAGGGCCAAGAGACCCAGTACTTC
cdr3_aa: CASGQGEGQETQYF

j_call: TRBJ2-1
d_call: TRBD2
v_call: TRBV11-1
clone_size: many
cdr3_nt: TGTGCCAGCAGCCCGGCGGGGGGCCATGAGCAGTTCTTC
cdr3_aa: CASSPAGGHEQFF

j_call: TRBJ2-7
d_call: TRBD1
v_call: TRBV24-1
clone_size: many
cdr3_nt: TGTGCCACCAGTGATTTTTCCCACAGGGGCGAGCAGTACTTC
cdr3_aa: CATSDFSHRGEQYF

j_call: TRBJ2-7
d_call: -
v_call: TRBV20-1
clone_size: few
cdr3_nt: TGCAGTGCTAGGGGGATTAGCGTTTCGTACGAGCAGTACTTC
cdr3_aa: CSARGISVSYEQYF

j_call: TRBJ1-2
d_call: -
v_call: TRBV12-3/TRBV12-4
clone_size: many
cdr3_nt: TGTGCCAGCAGCCCCGGGACCGGCTACACCTTC
cdr3_aa: CASSPGTGYTF

j_call: TRBJ2-7
d_call: -
v_call: TRBV28
clone_size: -
cdr3_nt: TGTGCCAGCAACCATGGAAGTAGGAACGAGCAGTACTTC
cdr3_aa: CASNHGSRNEQYF

j_call: TRBJ2-7
d_call: TRBD2
v_call: TRBV7-2
clone_size: many
cdr3_nt: TGTGCCAGCAGCTTAGAGCCTAGCGGAATCTACGAGCAGTACTTC
cdr3_aa: CASSLEPSGIYEQYF

j_call: TRBJ2-3
d_call: TRBD2
v_call: TRBV27
clone_size: -
cdr3_nt: TGTGCCAGCAGTTTACCCTCACGTGCGGGAGGCGCAGATACGCAGTATTTT
cdr3_aa: CASSLPSRAGGADTQYF

j_call: TRBJ2-7
d_call: -
v_call: TRBV20-1
clone_size: many
cdr3_nt: TGCAGTGCCCGTACTGGGGGCACCTACGAGCAGTACTTC
cdr3_aa: CSARTGGTYEQYF

j_call: TRBJ2-2
d_call: -
v_call: TRBV20-1
clone_size: -
cdr3_nt: TGCAGTGCTATACCCCCACAGGGTACCGGGGAGCTGTTTTTT
cdr3_aa: CSAIPPQGTGELFF

j_call: TRBJ1-4
d_call: TRBD1
v_call: TRBV20-1
clone_size: many
cdr3_nt: TGCAGTGCGTCCGGGACAGGGGAAGCTAATGAAAAACTGTTTTTT
cdr3_aa: CSASGTGEANEKLFF

j_call: TRBJ2-7
d_call: -
v_call: TRBV28
clone_size: many
cdr3_nt: TGTGCCAGCAGACGTGACATCGGCAGTAAGCAGTACTTC
cdr3_aa: CASRRDIGSKQYF

j_call: TRBJ1-3
d_call: -
v_call: TRBV9
clone_size: few
cdr3_nt: TGTGCCAGCAGCGCTCTCCAGACATCTGGAAACACCATATATTTT
cdr3_aa: CASSALQTSGNTIYF

j_call: TRBJ1-1
d_call: TRBD1
v_call: TRBV18
clone_size: many
cdr3_nt: TGTGCCAGCTCACTTGGGACAGGGGGCTTGAACACTGAAGCTTTCTTT
cdr3_aa: CASSLGTGGLNTEAFF

j_call: TRBJ1-1
d_call: -
v_call: TRBV7-2
clone_size: few
cdr3_nt: TGTGCCAGCAGCCGCAAATCGACAGCTGAAGCTTTCTTT
cdr3_aa: CASSRKSTAEAFF

j_call: TRBJ1-5
d_call: -
v_call: TRBV10-3
clone_size: few
cdr3_nt: TGTGCCATCAGTGAAGAGTTAAGCAATCAGCCCCAGCATTTT
cdr3_aa: CAISEELSNQPQHF

j_call: TRBJ1-1
d_call: -
v_call: TRBV20-1
clone_size: many
cdr3_nt: TGCAGTGCTCGAATGGTCGTCAACACTGAAGCTTTCTTT
cdr3_aa: CSARMVVNTEAFF

j_call: TRBJ2-1
d_call: TRBD2
v_call: TRBV10-3
clone_size: few
cdr3_nt: TGTGCCATCAGTGACGCTAGCGGGAGGCTATCCTACAATGAGCAGTTCTTC
cdr3_aa: CAISDASGRLSYNEQFF

j_call: TRBJ2-7
d_call: TRBD2
v_call: TRBV29-1
clone_size: -
cdr3_nt: TGCAGCGTTCCAAGACTAGCGGGAGGGTCCTACGAGCAGTACTTC
cdr3_aa: CSVPRLAGGSYEQYF

j_call: TRBJ2-4
d_call: -
v_call: TRBV27
clone_size: -
cdr3_nt: TGTGCCAGCAGTCCCTTATCCAAAAACATTCGGTACTTC
cdr3_aa: CASSPLSKNIRYF

j_call: TRBJ2-2
d_call: TRBD2
v_call: TRBV5-5
clone_size: -
cdr3_nt: TGTGCCAGCAGCACAACAACTAGCGGGAGAGGGACCGGGGAGCTGTTTTTT
cdr3_aa: CASSTTTSGRGTGELFF

j_call: TRBJ2-5
d_call: TRBD1
v_call: TRBV19
clone_size: few
cdr3_nt: TGTGCCCAAGAAGAAGCGGGACAGGGTTGGGAGACCCAGTACTTC
cdr3_aa: CAQEEAGQGWETQYF

j_call: TRBJ2-7
d_call: -
v_call: TRBV4-1
clone_size: many
cdr3_nt: TGCGCCAGCAGCCAAGAGGGAGGTGTTGCCTACGAGCAGTACTTC
cdr3_aa: CASSQEGGVAYEQYF

j_call: TRBJ2-1
d_call: -
v_call: TRBV28
clone_size: many
cdr3_nt: TGTGCCAGCGAAAGAAGAGACAATGAGCAGTTCTTC
cdr3_aa: CASERRDNEQFF

j_call: TRBJ2-4
d_call: -
v_call: TRBV19
clone_size: -
cdr3_nt: TGTGCCAGTAGTATGCCCGAATTCCCTTCGTACATTCAGTACTTC
cdr3_aa: CASSMPEFPSYIQYF

j_call: TRBJ1-1
d_call: TRBD1
v_call: TRBV30
clone_size: many
cdr3_nt: TGTGCCTGGAGTGCCATGACAGGGGGCACTGAAGCTTTCTTT
cdr3_aa: CAWSAMTGGTEAFF

j_call: TRBJ1-5
d_call: -
v_call: TRBV19
clone_size: -
cdr3_nt: TGTGCCAGTAGTAAGCGACAGTTAGATAGCAATCAGCCCCAGCATTTT
cdr3_aa: CASSKRQLDSNQPQHF

j_call: TRBJ1-1
d_call: -
v_call: TRBV28
clone_size: many
cdr3_nt: TGTGCCAGCACGCGGGCCCGCGCGTCGAACACTGAAGCTTTCTTT
cdr3_aa: CASTRARASNTEAFF

j_call: TRBJ2-2
d_call: -
v_call: TRBV28
clone_size: many
cdr3_nt: TGTGCCAGCAGTTTAGGGACGTCCGGGGAGCTGTTTTTT
cdr3_aa: CASSLGTSGELFF

j_call: TRBJ2-7
d_call: TRBD1
v_call: TRBV28
clone_size: -
cdr3_nt: TGTGCCAGCAAGGTGGGGGACAGGGGTTTTCACGAGCAGTACTTC
cdr3_aa: CASKVGDRGFHEQYF

j_call: TRBJ1-1
d_call: -
v_call: TRBV7-9
clone_size: once
cdr3_nt: TGTGCCAGCAGCTTAGGGGCCGGGGGGAAGGTCTGGAACACTGAAGCTTTCTTT
cdr3_aa: CASSLGAGGKVWNTEAFF

j_call: TRBJ2-2
d_call: -
v_call: TRBV28
clone_size: many
cdr3_nt: TGTGCCAGCAGCTTGGGAAGCACCGGGGAGCTGTTTTTT
cdr3_aa: CASSLGSTGELFF

j_call: TRBJ2-1
d_call: TRBD2
v_call: TRBV20-1
clone_size: few
cdr3_nt: TGCAGTGCTAGAGGGGGGGGGAGGGACAATGAGCAGTTCTTC
cdr3_aa: CSARGGGRDNEQFF

j_call: TRBJ1-1
d_call: -
v_call: TRBV7-6
clone_size: -
cdr3_nt: TGTGCCAGCAGCTTAGAGCACAGGGCCATGAACACTGAAGCTTTCTTT
cdr3_aa: CASSLEHRAMNTEAFF

j_call: TRBJ2-7
d_call: TRBD1
v_call: TRBV20-1
clone_size: many
cdr3_nt: TGCAGTGCCCGGGACAGTGCCAATCCCTACGAGCAGTACTTC
cdr3_aa: CSARDSANPYEQYF

j_call: TRBJ2-2
d_call: -
v_call: TRBV7-9
clone_size: many
cdr3_nt: TGTGCCAGCAGCTTAGCGGATGCGAACACCGGGGAGCTGTTTTTT
cdr3_aa: CASSLADANTGELFF

j_call: TRBJ1-5
d_call: -
v_call: TRBV4-1
clone_size: -
cdr3_nt: TGCGCCAGCAGCCAAGAATCCGAGACGCTAGGCAATCAGCCCCAGCATTTT
cdr3_aa: CASSQESETLGNQPQHF

j_call: TRBJ2-1
d_call: -
v_call: TRBV3-1
clone_size: many
cdr3_nt: TGTGCCAGCAGCACCGGGGCGTACTACAATGAGCAGTTCTTC
cdr3_aa: CASSTGAYYNEQFF

j_call: TRBJ2-7
d_call: -
v_call: TRBV28
clone_size: many
cdr3_nt: TGTGCCAGCAGTTACAGGAGCTCCTACGAGCAGTACTTC
cdr3_aa: CASSYRSSYEQYF

j_call: TRBJ2-4
d_call: -
v_call: TRBV7-9
clone_size: many
cdr3_nt: TGTGCCAGCAGCCCGGGGGATGTCAGGGTGGCGAACATTCAGTACTTC
cdr3_aa: CASSPGDVRVANIQYF

j_call: TRBJ2-5
d_call: -
v_call: TRBV11-2
clone_size: many
cdr3_nt: TGTGCCAGCAGCTTAGTCGGGTGGGAGACCCAGTACTTC
cdr3_aa: CASSLVGWETQYF

j_call: TRBJ1-5
d_call: -
v_call: TRBV7-8
clone_size: many
cdr3_nt: TGTGCCAGCAGCCGACTTTCCGCAGGGGGCAATCAGCCCCAGCATTTT
cdr3_aa: CASSRLSAGGNQPQHF

j_call: TRBJ1-4
d_call: -
v_call: TRBV20-1
clone_size: few
cdr3_nt: TGCAGTGCTAGAGGGCCGGGGAGCGATGAAAAACTGTTTTTT
cdr3_aa: CSARGPGSDEKLFF

j_call: TRBJ2-1
d_call: -
v_call: TRBV2
clone_size: -
cdr3_nt: TGTGCCAGCAGTTACGGGCAGGAGCACAATGAGCAGTTCTTC
cdr3_aa: CASSYGQEHNEQFF

j_call: TRBJ1-1
d_call: -
v_call: TRBV7-9
clone_size: -
cdr3_nt: TGTGCCAGCAGCTTAGGTCCGGTGATGAACACTGAAGCTTTCTTT
cdr3_aa: CASSLGPVMNTEAFF

j_call: TRBJ2-3
d_call: TRBD2
v_call: TRBV18
clone_size: many
cdr3_nt: TGTGCCAGCTCACACCCTAGCGGAGGAGGGACAGATACGCAGTATTTT
cdr3_aa: CASSHPSGGGTDTQYF

j_call: TRBJ2-7
d_call: -
v_call: TRBV3-1
clone_size: few
cdr3_nt: TGTGCCAGCAGCCAAGAGTTGCTGAGCTCCTACGAGCAGTACTTC
cdr3_aa: CASSQELLSSYEQYF

j_call: TRBJ1-1
d_call: TRBD1
v_call: TRBV28
clone_size: many
cdr3_nt: TGTGCCAGCACGAGAAGGGGGCGGCTTAGGGACACTGAAGCTTTCTTT
cdr3_aa: CASTRRGRLRDTEAFF

j_call: TRBJ2-7
d_call: TRBD1
v_call: TRBV5-4
clone_size: many
cdr3_nt: TGTGCCAGCAGCTTGTCCGGGTCCTTGGACAGGGGCCACGAGCAGTACTTC
cdr3_aa: CASSLSGSLDRGHEQYF

j_call: TRBJ1-1
d_call: -
v_call: TRBV6-1
clone_size: many
cdr3_nt: TGTGCCAGCAGAAACTCAGGGAAGGCTGAAGCTTTCTTT
cdr3_aa: CASRNSGKAEAFF

j_call: TRBJ2-3
d_call: -
v_call: TRBV6-1
clone_size: -
cdr3_nt: TGTGCCAGCAGTGAAGGGGGAAAAAGTTACACAGATACGCAGTATTTT
cdr3_aa: CASSEGGKSYTDTQYF

j_call: TRBJ2-1
d_call: TRBD2
v_call: TRBV7-9
clone_size: many
cdr3_nt: TGTGCCAGCAATAGGGCGGGAGGGCCCGACAATGAGCAGTTCTTC
cdr3_aa: CASNRAGGPDNEQFF

j_call: TRBJ1-1
d_call: -
v_call: TRBV4-1
clone_size: -
cdr3_nt: TGCGCCAGCAGCCAAGATATACGGGCGGTGAACACTGAAGCTTTCTTT
cdr3_aa: CASSQDIRAVNTEAFF